This passage covers 5 T cell receptor beta chains from one sample sequenced in a study of blood T cell repertoires in COVID-19. Method: immunoSEQ multiplex PCR; TCRdb's copy keeps in-frame clones and lacks some. The sample holds 50,000 or so clones, more than 90% seen once. The sample taken for sequencing was peripheral blood. The origin of the receptors is a woman of 80 years or more with acute or convalescent COVID-19.

J is TRBJ1-3 and V is TRBV7-9; TRBD1 might be the D (6 bases). V dropped 5 bases and J dropped 1 base, with 9 bases sitting between them. In germline, CDR1 is SEHNR, CDR2 FQNEAQ (reference sequence). CDR3 length equals 14 residues. The CDR3 region has the DNA TGTGCCAGCAGCGGCAGGGGTTCTGGAAACACCATATATTTT. Residues: CASSGRGSGNTIYF.

This chain connects TRBV5-6 to TRBJ1-3, with TRBD1 matching 7 bases. Germline V CDR1 and CDR2: SGHDT, YYEEEE. This CDR3 spans 15 amino acids. J lost 4 bases, V lost 2 bases, and 6 bases had no gene match. CDR3 protein: CASSLRGLLGNTIYF. CDR3 sequence (DNA): TGTGCCAGCAGCTTAAGGGGGCTTTTGGGAAACACCATATATTTT.

The chain joins TRBV11-2 to TRBJ2-3, with TRBD2 identical over 11 bases. Germline CDR1 reads SGHAT; CDR2 reads FQNNGV. Losses at the gene ends were 5 bases for V and 7 bases for J; bases not matched to a gene: 5. The CDR3 totals 14 residues. The CDR3 spells CASSQTSGMNTQYF. CDR3 DNA sequence: TGTGCCAGCAGCCAGACTAGCGGGATGAATACGCAGTATTTT. Full variable domain (rest looked up from reference TRBV11-2 and TRBJ2-3): EAGVAQSPRYKIIEKRQSVAFWCNPISGHATLYWYQQILGQGPKLLIQFQNNGVVDDSQLPKDRFSAERLKGVDSTLKIQPAKLEDSAVYLCASSQTSGMNTQYFGPGTRLTVL.

The chain links TRBV12-3 or TRBV12-4 to TRBJ2-1, with a tentative D call TRBD1 (5 bases). Between the trimmed V and J ends, which lost 6 bases and 8 bases, there was a span of 8 bases. The CDR3 is made up of 11 amino acids. CDR3 protein: CASSSRDEQFF. CDR3 sequence (DNA): TGTGCCAGCAGCTCCAGGGATGAGCAGTTCTTC.

This chain joins TRBV27 and TRBJ1-2, with TRBD1 identical over 8 bases. CDR1 and CDR2 (germline): MNHEY, SMNVEV (reference sequence). V dropped 6 bases and J dropped 3; count of bases not matched to a gene: 6. The CDR3 has 14 residues. CDR3 coding DNA: TGTGCCAGCAGCCGACAGGGGAGCTACTATGGCTACACCTTC. Its translation is CASSRQGSYYGYTF.